This TCR beta chain was obtained from a study of blood T cell repertoires in COVID-19. As for the study in general: In each case, the material was cDNA or gDNA derived from T cells, B-cell-depleted T cells, or PBMCs.

Sequenced by immunoSEQ multiplex PCR; TCRdb stores in-frame clones only, minus some. Of some 140,000 clones in the sample, roughly 88% were seen once. With 2 bases removed from V and 4 bases from J, the gap between germline ends came to 11 bases. CDR3 length: 15 residues. Germline CDR1 SGHTA, CDR2 FQGTGA. This chain joins TRBV7-3 and TRBJ2-2, with a possible D match to TRBD1 (5 bases). Specimen: peripheral blood. This TCR came from a man between 65 and 85 years old with active COVID-19. CDR3 sequence reads: CASSLGAAATGELFF. Here the CDR3 DNA reads TGTGCCAGCAGCTTAGGGGCGGCAGCCACCGGGGAGCTGTTTTTT. Variable domain in full (rest from reference TRBV7-3 and TRBJ2-2): GAGVSQTPSNKVTEKGKYVELRCDPISGHTALYWYRQSLGQGPEFLIYFQGTGAADDSGLPNDRFFAVRPEGSVSTLKIQRTERGDSAVYLCASSLGAAATGELFFGEGSRLTVL.